The entry below gives a single T cell receptor (beta chain) sequence along with its context. Profiled with immunoSEQ multiplex PCR; TCRdb holds only in-frame clones, not every one. This table has some 130,000 clones, 70% to 90% appearing once. This sample is drawn from a study of blood T cell repertoires in COVID-19. Background on the study: COVID-19 samples from acute and convalescent phases originated in the United States, Italy and Spain.

Source material: peripheral blood. This TCR came from a man in his fifties or sixties with acute or convalescent COVID-19.

The CDR3 protein is CASSLVAGGYTEAFF. As DNA, the CDR3 is TGCGCCAGCAGCTTGGTGGCAGGGGGGTACACTGAAGCTTTCTTT. V and J are TRBV5-1 and TRBJ1-1; 7 bases align to TRBD1. CDR3 length: 15 residues. Per the germline V gene, CDR1 is SGHRS and CDR2 is YFSETQ. The V and J ends lost 0 bases and 3 bases, in that order; junction bases with no gene match: 5.